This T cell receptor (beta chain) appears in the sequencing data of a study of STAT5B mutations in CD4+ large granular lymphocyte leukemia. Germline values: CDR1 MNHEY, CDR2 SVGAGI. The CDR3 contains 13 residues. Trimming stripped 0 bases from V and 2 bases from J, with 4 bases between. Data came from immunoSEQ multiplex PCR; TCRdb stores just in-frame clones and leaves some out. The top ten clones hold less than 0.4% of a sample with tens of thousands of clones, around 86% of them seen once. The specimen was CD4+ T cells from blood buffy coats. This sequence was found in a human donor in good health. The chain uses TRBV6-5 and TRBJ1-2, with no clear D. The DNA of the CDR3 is TGTGCCAGCAGTTACTCATTAAACTATGGCTACACCTTC. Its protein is CASSYSLNYGYTF.